This T cell receptor beta chain was profiled in a study of beta chain features in type 1 diabetes. Findings of the study overall: Shortening of TCRB CDR3s, moderate but significant, appeared in all four CD4+ subsets of Type 1 diabetes patients.

Trimming removed 0 bases from V and 2 bases from J; junction bases left unmatched: 17. Germline-derived CDR1 and CDR2 are SGHRS and YFSETQ. The length of the CDR3 is 19 residues. The authors reverse transcribed all of the isolated RNA, so sequencing captured expressed TCRB transcripts. Millions of reads were obtained on average from naive, central memory and regulatory T cell samples. The table came from immunoSEQ multiplex PCR; TCRdb's copy has only in-frame clones and leaves some out. The data contain hundreds of thousands of clones, about 11% of them seen just once; the ten biggest clones take up around 0.018%. About this clone itself: Antigen specificity is unknown.

This chain joins TRBV5-1 and TRBJ2-7; 7 bases are a match to TRBD2. This sequence was found in a man aged 25 to 40 with type 1 diabetes. Sequencing was done on a sample of naive CD4+ T cells from blood. Written as DNA, the CDR3 is TGCGCCAGCAGCTTGGCCTCAGGGTTCGGGGGGTCGGCCGCCTACGAGCAGTACTTC. Protein product: CASSLASGFGGSAAYEQYF.